Below are 28 T cell receptor beta chains sequenced from a single sample in a study of T cell responses to AZD1222 COVID-19 vaccine. TCRdb's copy holds only in-frame clones and misses some; the assay was immunoSEQ multiplex PCR. The data contain tens of thousands of clones, around 90% of them singletons. Sequencing was performed on peripheral blood, taken on day 0 of AZD1222 vaccination. The receptors originated from an adult in good health.

The gene calls are TRBV5-1 and TRBJ2-7, with 9 bases that match TRBD1. The CDR3 loop spans 14 amino acids. Germline values: CDR1 SGHRS, CDR2 YFSETQ. With V trimmed by 3 bases and J by 5 bases, 6 bases remained unmatched. CDR3 bases: TGCGCCAGCAGCTACGGACAGGGGTGGAACGAGCAGTACTTC. It yields the protein CASSYGQGWNEQYF.

This chain joins TRBV10-1 and TRBJ2-7, with TRBD1 identical over 7 bases. After removal of 5 bases from V and 2 bases from J, the junction contained 3 bases not matched to a gene. The CDR3 length is 13 residues. The germline CDR1 and CDR2 sequences are WNHNN and SYGVQD (reference sequence). CDR3 loop: CASSRQGAYEQYF. The CDR3 DNA sequence: TGCGCCAGCAGTCGGCAGGGGGCCTACGAGCAGTACTTC.

This chain connects TRBV18 to TRBJ1-1; maybe TRBD1 (6 bases). V lost 0 bases and J lost 1, with 12 bases in between. The CDR3 is made up of 16 amino acids. Germline CDR1 is KGHSH and CDR2 is LQKENI. CDR3 sequence: CASSPPGAQGNTEAFF. In DNA, the CDR3 is TGTGCCAGCTCACCACCTGGGGCACAGGGGAACACTGAAGCTTTCTTT.

This clone was detected once. The gene calls are TRBV27 and TRBJ1-2; D gene unclear. The V end was cut by 6 bases, the J end by 1 base, with 15 bases between. The CDR3 has 15 residues. The germline gives CDR1 MNHEY, CDR2 SMNVEV (reference sequence). Written as DNA, the CDR3 is TGTGCCAGCAGGCGGCGGGCGGATCGTAACTATGGCTACACCTTC. It is translated as CASRRRADRNYGYTF.

The rearrangement links TRBV28 to TRBJ2-1, with a weak D call TRBD2 (6 bases). The CDR3 length is 15 residues. Germline lookup yields CDR1 MDHEN and CDR2 SYDVKM. Trimming took 2 bases from V and 2 from J, leaving 10 bases between them. The CDR3 nucleotides are TGTGCCAGCAGTTTAGTTGCGGGGACCTACAATGAGCAGTTCTTC. Its protein product is CASSLVAGTYNEQFF.

This sequence joins TRBV4-3 and TRBJ2-7; the match to TRBD1 covers 9 bases. Unmatched junction bases numbered 7, after V lost 3 bases and J lost 4 bases. The germline V gene encodes CDR1 LGHNA and CDR2 YSLEER. This CDR3 is built from 15 residues. The CDR3 region has the DNA TGCGCCAGCAGCCACTCTCCGGGACAGGGATACGAGCAGTACTTC. It specifies CASSHSPGQGYEQYF.

The chain employs TRBV3-1 (or the pseudogene TRBV3-2) and TRBJ1-4, with TRBD1 matching over 8 bases. From germline, CDR1 is LGHDT and CDR2 YNNKEL (reference sequence). Trimming at V came to 3 bases and at J to 7 bases, leaving 4 bases not matched to a gene. The CDR3 spans 14 residues. DNA of the CDR3: TGTGCCAGCAGCCAGGATACAGGGGGTGAAAAACTGTTTTTT. Protein: CASSQDTGGEKLFF.

This chain connects TRBV25-1 to TRBJ2-5; TRBD1 aligns across 8 bases. V dropped 9 bases and J dropped 5; count of bases not matched to a gene: 11. In germline, CDR1 is MGHDK, CDR2 SYGVNS. The CDR3 consists of 14 residues. In DNA, the CDR3 is TGTGCCAGTGCCAGGGGGCTGCGGCGGGAGACCCAGTACTTC. It encodes CASARGLRRETQYF.

The genes are TRBV6-4 and TRBJ1-3; D remains unclear. The length of the CDR3 is 15 residues. V was clipped by 3 bases and J by 0 bases, with 9 bases between them. In germline, CDR1 is MRHNA, CDR2 SNTAGT. The CDR3 nucleotides are TGTGCCAGCAGTGAAACAGCCAACTCTGGAAACACCATATATTTT. It encodes CASSETANSGNTIYF.

The chain uses TRBV30 and TRBJ2-5, with 8 bases matching TRBD1. V trimming: 2 bases; J trimming: 5 bases; junction bases outside the gene matches: 4. Germline V gene data show CDR1 as GTSNPN and CDR2 as SVGIG (reference sequence). This CDR3 is built from 13 residues. CDR3 region: CAWSRQGRETQYF. The CDR3 bases are TGTGCCTGGAGTAGACAGGGGCGGGAGACCCAGTACTTC.

The rearrangement uses TRBV7-9 and TRBJ2-1, with D perhaps being TRBD1 or TRBD2 (5 bases each). V was shortened by 0 bases and J by 0 bases, with 15 bases between the two germline ends. CDR1 SEHNR and CDR2 FQNEAQ come from the germline V gene (reference sequence). CDR3 length: 18 residues. The DNA of the CDR3 is TGTGCCAGCAGCTTAGCAGACAGCGGATGGAGCTCCTACAATGAGCAGTTCTTC. It specifies CASSLADSGWSSYNEQFF. Variable domain in full (rest from reference TRBV7-9 and TRBJ2-1): DTGVSQNPRHKITKRGQNVTFRCDPISEHNRLYWYRQTLGQGPEFLTYFQNEAQLEKSRLLSDRFSAERPKGSFSTLEIQRTEQGDSAMYLCASSLADSGWSSYNEQFFGPGTRLTVL.

The chain combines TRBV11-3 with TRBJ2-2; TRBD2 might be the D (5 bases). This CDR3 is 13 amino acids long. The V end lost 6 bases, the J end lost 1 base, and 6 bases lay between the germline ends. CDR1 SGHNT and CDR2 YENEEA come from the germline V gene. The CDR3 DNA reads TGTGCCAGCAGTCGGGAGAACACCGGGGAGCTGTTTTTT. Residues: CASSRENTGELFF.

The chain couples TRBV4-2 to TRBJ2-2; D is unclear. This CDR3 spans 19 amino acids. Trimming took off 0 bases at V and 0 bases at J, with 17 bases between the two ends. Per the germline V gene, CDR1 is LGHNA and CDR2 is YNFKEQ. In DNA form, the CDR3 reads TGTGCCAGCAGCCAAGATCTTGTAGCCCCTTTCGCGAACACCGGGGAGCTGTTTTTT. This sequence encodes CASSQDLVAPFANTGELFF.

The CDR3 coding sequence is TGTGCCAGCAGCTTACAAGGGGCTAGCGGGACTGAAGCTTTCTTT. It is translated as CASSLQGASGTEAFF. The V gene is TRBV7-3, the J gene TRBJ1-1; possible D gene TRBD1, 5 bases. The CDR3 sequence is 15 residues long. The germline V gene has CDR1 SGHTA and CDR2 FQGTGA. V lost 2 bases, J lost 5 bases, and 15 bases lay in between.

This clone came up once. The rearrangement joins TRBV10-3 to TRBJ2-1, with 10 positions matching TRBD2. The germline V gene has CDR1 ENHRY and CDR2 SYGVKD. The CDR3 runs to 17 residues. The V gene end was trimmed by 2 bases and the J gene end by 9 bases; junction bases not matched to a gene: 13. The CDR3 is CAISEGRVAGGGIEQFF. CDR3 coding DNA: TGTGCCATCAGTGAGGGGAGGGTAGCGGGAGGAGGGATTGAGCAGTTCTTC.

This chain joins TRBV7-8 and TRBJ2-7; 9 nucleotides align to TRBD2. The CDR3 has 15 residues. Germline V gene sequence: CDR1 SGHVS, CDR2 FQNEAQ. Trimming took 5 bases from V and 7 from J; bases not matched to a gene: 12. The CDR3 DNA follows: TGTGCCAGCAGCGGAGGGGCTAGCGGGGTTTTGGAGCAGTACTTC. It yields the protein CASSGGASGVLEQYF.

The count of this clone is one. J is TRBJ2-1 and V is TRBV7-8, with 13 bases aligning to TRBD2. The CDR3 runs 20 residues. V shed 5 bases, J shed 0 bases, and the junction held 13 bases outside the gene matches. Germline V gene lookup returns CDR1 SGHVS and CDR2 FQNEAQ. The CDR3 sequence is CASSTEPGLAGQSSYNEQFF. CDR3 DNA: TGTGCCAGCAGCACAGAACCGGGACTAGCGGGGCAAAGCTCCTACAATGAGCAGTTCTTC.

The genes are TRBV5-1 and TRBJ2-7; 12 bases are a match to TRBD2. CDR3 size: 15 residues. Germline CDR1 reads SGHRS; CDR2 reads YFSETQ. With 4 bases clipped from V and 2 bases from J, the junction kept 4 bases outside the gene matches. CDR3 DNA: TGCGCCAGCAGCCCCCGACTAGCGGGAGCCTACGAGCAGTACTTC. This encodes CASSPRLAGAYEQYF. The full variable domain, in which reference TRBV5-1 and TRBJ2-7 provide the parts outside the CDR3, is KAGVTQTPRYLIKTRGQQVTLSCSPISGHRSVSWYQQTPGQGLQFLFEYFSETQRNKGNFPGRFSGRQFSNSRSEMNVSTLELGDSALYLCASSPRLAGAYEQYFGPGTRLTVT.

The chain uses TRBV10-3 and TRBJ1-2; 7 bases are a match to TRBD1. Germline lookup yields CDR1 ENHRY and CDR2 SYGVKD. Germline trimming cut 7 bases from V and 3 bases from J; bases unmatched to any gene: 8. The CDR3 runs 14 residues. The CDR3 sequence is CAINPTGEHYGYTF. The CDR3 DNA follows: TGTGCCATCAACCCCACAGGGGAGCACTATGGCTACACCTTC.

The chain links TRBV19 to TRBJ1-1; weak D call: TRBD1 (6 bases). The germline V and J ends were trimmed by 4 bases and 1 base, with 10 bases remaining between them. This CDR3 is built from 14 residues. Germline CDR1 reads LNHDA; CDR2 reads SQIVND (reference sequence). CDR3 sequence reads: CASSRGDKNTEAFF. The CDR3 DNA reads TGTGCCAGTAGTAGGGGGGACAAGAACACTGAAGCTTTCTTT. Together with reference TRBV19 and TRBJ1-1, the CDR3 gives the full variable domain: DGGITQSPKYLFRKEGQNVTLSCEQNLNHDAMYWYRQDPGQGLRLIYYSQIVNDFQKGDIAEGYSVSREKKESFPLTVTSAQKNPTAFYLCASSRGDKNTEAFFGQGTRLTVV.

This chain connects TRBV19 to TRBJ2-7; D is undetermined. V was clipped by 3 bases and J by 6 bases, with 12 bases between them. In germline, CDR1 is LNHDA, CDR2 SQIVND (reference sequence). The CDR3 consists of 13 residues. The CDR3 region is CASSIGYDGEQYF. The CDR3 DNA sequence: TGTGCCAGTAGTATCGGGTACGATGGCGAGCAGTACTTC.

This chain uses TRBV5-5 with TRBJ1-1; D is unresolved. The CDR3 is 12 amino acids. The germline V and J ends were trimmed by 2 bases and 1 base, with 3 bases remaining between them. The germline CDR1 and CDR2 sequences are SGHKS and YYEKEE (reference sequence). For the CDR3, the DNA is TGTGCCAGCAGCTTTGGGAACACTGAAGCTTTCTTT. Its protein product is CASSFGNTEAFF.

J is TRBJ2-2 and V is TRBV5-1; the D gene could be TRBD1 or TRBD2 (6 bases each). The CDR3 contains 14 residues. Trimming cost V 4 bases and J 4 bases, with 11 bases left between them. CDR1 is SGHRS, CDR2 YFSETQ, per germline. The CDR3 loop is CASSPTGATGELFF. DNA for the CDR3: TGCGCCAGCAGCCCGACGGGGGCCACCGGGGAGCTGTTTTTT.

The chain has TRBV4-2 and TRBJ1-6; D is unresolved. V was pared by 1 base and J by 9 bases, with 16 bases between. The CDR3 covers 16 residues. From germline, CDR1 is LGHNA and CDR2 YNFKEQ. CDR3 in DNA: TGTGCCAGCAGCCAAGGGCCCCTCCGGCGAGGTTCACCCCTCCACTTT. It specifies CASSQGPLRRGSPLHF.

The V and J genes are TRBV19 and TRBJ2-7; D tentatively fits TRBD1 or TRBD2 (6 bases each). From germline, CDR1 is LNHDA and CDR2 SQIVND (reference sequence). The ends were cut back, 7 bases at V and 5 bases at J, with 18 bases in the middle. This CDR3 is 14 amino acids long. CDR3 nucleotides: TGTGCCAGTAAATTCGGGGGCCTCTCTAACGAGCAGTACTTC. Translated: CASKFGGLSNEQYF.

The chain employs TRBV5-1 and TRBJ2-2; D unresolved. Germline V gene sequence: CDR1 SGHRS, CDR2 YFSETQ. This CDR3 region has 13 residues. The ends were cut back, 1 base at V and 3 bases at J, with 4 bases in the middle. The DNA of the CDR3 is TGCGCCAGCAGCTTGTCCGACACCGGGGAGCTGTTTTTT. This gives the protein CASSLSDTGELFF.

This clone was observed a single time. This sequence joins TRBV5-1 and TRBJ2-2, with 12 bases identical to TRBD2. This CDR3 is 17 amino acids long. Trimming took 3 bases from V and 2 from J; bases not matched to a gene: 5. Germline values: CDR1 SGHRS, CDR2 YFSETQ. CDR3 protein: CASSSRTSGINTGELFF. Here the CDR3 DNA reads TGCGCCAGCAGCTCCCGGACTAGCGGGATAAACACCGGGGAGCTGTTTTTT.

The V and J genes are TRBV7-8 and TRBJ2-3; the match to TRBD1 covers 7 bases. The CDR3 runs to 14 residues. Germline loops: CDR1 SGHVS, CDR2 FQNEAQ. The ends lost 3 bases at V and 2 bases at J; junction bases unmatched: 2. DNA of the CDR3: TGTGCCAGCAGCTTGGACAGGACCACAGATACGCAGTATTTT. Residues: CASSLDRTTDTQYF. Using reference TRBV7-8 and TRBJ2-3 for the parts outside the CDR3, the full variable domain is GAGVSQSPRYKVAKRGQDVALRCDPISGHVSLFWYQQALGQGPEFLTYFQNEAQLDKSGLPSDRFFAERPEGSVSTLKIQRTQQEDSAVYLCASSLDRTTDTQYFGPGTRLTVL.